This T cell receptor (beta chain) was identified in a study of identical twins. General study points: Modelling approaches yielded underestimates of out-of-frame TCR alpha sharing between monozygotic twins. Researchers reported weaker excess twin sharing in beta out-of-frame sequences. Zero-insertion results could be subject to partial confounding by invariant MAIT and iNKT cells.

Comments on this clonotype: No antigen is known for it.

One entry per CDR3 protein, called by TCRdb with MiXCR from the 5' RACE reads. Found here are some 250,000 distinct CDR3 sequences, roughly an eighth of them singletons; the top ten hold 4% to 5%. With 8 bases removed from V and 5 bases from J, the gap between germline ends came to 10 bases. Germline V gives CDR1 SGHTA, CDR2 FQGNSA. The CDR3 has 12 amino acids. The same sample was also used in a study of yellow fever vaccine responses in identical twins. As reported in that work: Convergence reportedly seemed to mark part of the twins' vaccine T cell response, with personalization marking the rest.

The chain links TRBV7-2 to TRBJ2-1, with D unclear. Sequences were obtained from memory (CD45RO+) T cells sorted from blood. This sequence originates from a woman aged 18 to 35 in good health. The CDR3 region is CASRVRDNEQFF. DNA for the CDR3: TGTGCCAGCCGAGTACGGGACAATGAGCAGTTCTTC.